This TCR beta chain originates from a study of shared clonotypes between healthy human individuals. TCRdb keeps only in-frame clones here, not all; method: immunoSEQ multiplex PCR. Among 950,000 to 1,300,000 clones, around 76% were seen once, and the ten largest hold about 1.4%. From germline, CDR1 is MNHEY and CDR2 SVGAGI. This CDR3 contains 15 residues. The V and J ends lost 2 bases and 8 bases respectively, with 15 bases between them. This chain links TRBV6-5 with TRBJ1-4; D is undetermined. The receptor's source is a man aged 18 to 30 in good health. The source material was memory CD4+ T cells sorted from blood. Subset meaning: CD45RA-negative fraction. CDR3 residues: CASSYQGMGSEKLFF. CDR3 bases: TGTGCCAGCAGTTACCAAGGGATGGGGTCGGAAAAACTGTTTTTT.